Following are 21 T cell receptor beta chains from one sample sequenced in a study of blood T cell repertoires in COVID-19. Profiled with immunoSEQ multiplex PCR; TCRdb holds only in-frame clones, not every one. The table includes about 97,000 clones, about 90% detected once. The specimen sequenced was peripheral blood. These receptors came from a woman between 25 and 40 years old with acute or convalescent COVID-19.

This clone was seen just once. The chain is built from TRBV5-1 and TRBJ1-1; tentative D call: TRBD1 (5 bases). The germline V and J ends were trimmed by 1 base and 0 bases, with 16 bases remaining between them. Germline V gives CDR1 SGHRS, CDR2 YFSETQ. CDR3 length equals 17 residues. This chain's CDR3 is CASSLLQGGFVNTEAFF. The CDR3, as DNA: TGCGCCAGCAGCTTGCTCCAGGGTGGGTTTGTGAACACTGAAGCTTTCTTT.

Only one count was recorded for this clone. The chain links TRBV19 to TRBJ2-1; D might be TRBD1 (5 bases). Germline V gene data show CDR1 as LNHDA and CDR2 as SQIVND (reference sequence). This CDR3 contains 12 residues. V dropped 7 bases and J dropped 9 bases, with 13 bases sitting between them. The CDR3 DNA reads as TGTGCCAGTAACAGGCCCCACATTGAGCAGTTCTTC. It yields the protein CASNRPHIEQFF.

The CDR3 region is CASSLFRLSTDTQYF. Here the CDR3 DNA reads TGTGCCAGCAGTTTATTCAGGCTTTCGACAGATACGCAGTATTTT. The rearrangement uses TRBV27 and TRBJ2-3; D remains unclear. Germline V CDR1 and CDR2: MNHEY, SMNVEV (reference sequence). The CDR3 has 15 residues. The germline V and J ends were trimmed by 1 base and 3 bases, with 11 bases remaining between them.

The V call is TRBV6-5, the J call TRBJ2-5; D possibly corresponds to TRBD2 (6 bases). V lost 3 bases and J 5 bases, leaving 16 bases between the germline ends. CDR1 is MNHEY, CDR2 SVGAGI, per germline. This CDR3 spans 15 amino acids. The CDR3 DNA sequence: TGTGCCAGCAGTTATAGGTTCTCGGGGGAGGAGACCCAGTACTTC. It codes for CASSYRFSGEETQYF.

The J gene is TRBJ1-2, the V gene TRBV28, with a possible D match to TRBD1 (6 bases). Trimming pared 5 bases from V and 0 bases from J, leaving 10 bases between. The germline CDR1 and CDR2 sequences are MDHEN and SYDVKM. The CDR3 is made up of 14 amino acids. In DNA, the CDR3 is TGTGCCAGCAGTCCCGGGACACCTAACTATGGCTACACCTTC. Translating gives CASSPGTPNYGYTF.

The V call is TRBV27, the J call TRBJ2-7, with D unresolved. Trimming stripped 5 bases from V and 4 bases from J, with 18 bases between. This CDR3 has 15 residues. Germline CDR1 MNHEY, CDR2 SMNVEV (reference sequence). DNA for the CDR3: TGTGCCAGCAGTGCGAGGATCTCCTATCTATACGAGCAGTACTTC. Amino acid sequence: CASSARISYLYEQYF.

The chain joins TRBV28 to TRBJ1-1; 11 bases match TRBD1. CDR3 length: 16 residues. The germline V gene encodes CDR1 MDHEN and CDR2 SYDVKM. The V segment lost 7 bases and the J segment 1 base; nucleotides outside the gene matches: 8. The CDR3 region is CASIPDRGQGNTEAFF. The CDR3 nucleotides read TGTGCCAGCATCCCGGACAGGGGGCAAGGGAACACTGAAGCTTTCTTT.

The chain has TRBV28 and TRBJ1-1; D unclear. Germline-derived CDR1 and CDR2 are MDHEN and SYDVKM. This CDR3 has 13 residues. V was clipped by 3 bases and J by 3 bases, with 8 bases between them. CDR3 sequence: CASSFYTDTEAFF. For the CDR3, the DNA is TGTGCCAGCAGTTTTTACACAGACACTGAAGCTTTCTTT. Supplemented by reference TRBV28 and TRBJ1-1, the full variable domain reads DVKVTQSSRYLVKRTGEKVFLECVQDMDHENMFWYRQDPGLGLRLIYFSYDVKMKEKGDIPEGYSVSREKKERFSLILESASTNQTSMYLCASSFYTDTEAFFGQGTRLTVV.

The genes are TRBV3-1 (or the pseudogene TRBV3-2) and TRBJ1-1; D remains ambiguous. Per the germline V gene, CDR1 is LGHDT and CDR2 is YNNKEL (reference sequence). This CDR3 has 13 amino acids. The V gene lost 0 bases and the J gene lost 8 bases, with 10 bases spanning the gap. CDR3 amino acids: CASSQDEGTEAFF. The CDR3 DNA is TGTGCCAGCAGCCAAGATGAGGGTACCGAAGCTTTCTTT.

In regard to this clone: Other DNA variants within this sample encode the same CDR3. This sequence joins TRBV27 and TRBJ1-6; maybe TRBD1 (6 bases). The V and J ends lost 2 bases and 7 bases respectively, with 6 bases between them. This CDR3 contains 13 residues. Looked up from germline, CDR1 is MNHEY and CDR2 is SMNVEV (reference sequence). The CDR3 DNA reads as TGTGCCAGCAGTTTAAGGGGGAATTCACCCCTCCACTTT. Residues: CASSLRGNSPLHF.

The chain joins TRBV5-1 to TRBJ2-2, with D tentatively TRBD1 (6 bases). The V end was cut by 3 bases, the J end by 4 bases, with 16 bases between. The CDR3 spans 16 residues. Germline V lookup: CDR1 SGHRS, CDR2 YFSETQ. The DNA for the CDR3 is TGCGCCAGCAGCTCCTCAGGGGATGTGGCCACCGGGGAGCTGTTTTTT. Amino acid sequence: CASSSSGDVATGELFF. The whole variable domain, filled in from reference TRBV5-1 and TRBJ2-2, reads KAGVTQTPRYLIKTRGQQVTLSCSPISGHRSVSWYQQTPGQGLQFLFEYFSETQRNKGNFPGRFSGRQFSNSRSEMNVSTLELGDSALYLCASSSSGDVATGELFFGEGSRLTVL.

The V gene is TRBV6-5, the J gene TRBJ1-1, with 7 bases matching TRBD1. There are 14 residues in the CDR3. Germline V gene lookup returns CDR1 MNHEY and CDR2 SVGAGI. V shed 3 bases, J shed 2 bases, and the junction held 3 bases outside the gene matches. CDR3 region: CASSYNRGNTEAFF. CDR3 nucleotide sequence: TGTGCCAGCAGTTATAACAGGGGAAACACTGAAGCTTTCTTT.

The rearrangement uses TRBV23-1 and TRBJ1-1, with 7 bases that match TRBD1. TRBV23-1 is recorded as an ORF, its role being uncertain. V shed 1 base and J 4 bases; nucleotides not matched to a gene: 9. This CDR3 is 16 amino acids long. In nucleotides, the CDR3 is TGCGCCAGCAGTCAATGTGACAGGGAGCCGGTCACTGAAGCTTTCTTT. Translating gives CASSQCDREPVTEAFF.

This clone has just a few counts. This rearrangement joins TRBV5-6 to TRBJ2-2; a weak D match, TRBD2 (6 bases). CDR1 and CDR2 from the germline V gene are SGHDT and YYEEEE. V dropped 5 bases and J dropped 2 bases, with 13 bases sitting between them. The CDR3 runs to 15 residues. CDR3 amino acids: CASRPWDLNTGELFF. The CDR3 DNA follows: TGTGCCAGCAGACCCTGGGACTTAAACACCGGGGAGCTGTTTTTT. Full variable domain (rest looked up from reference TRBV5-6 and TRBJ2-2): DAGVTQSPTHLIKTRGQQVTLRCSPKSGHDTVSWYQQALGQGPQFIFQYYEEEERQRGNFPDRFSGHQFPNYSSELNVNALLLGDSALYLCASRPWDLNTGELFFGEGSRLTVL.

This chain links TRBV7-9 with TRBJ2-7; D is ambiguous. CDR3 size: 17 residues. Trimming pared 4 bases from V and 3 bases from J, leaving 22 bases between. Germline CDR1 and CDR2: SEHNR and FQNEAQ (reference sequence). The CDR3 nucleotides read TGTGCCAGCAGCTACTTCCTACCCGCATACCCCCTCTACGAGCAGTACTTC. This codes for CASSYFLPAYPLYEQYF.

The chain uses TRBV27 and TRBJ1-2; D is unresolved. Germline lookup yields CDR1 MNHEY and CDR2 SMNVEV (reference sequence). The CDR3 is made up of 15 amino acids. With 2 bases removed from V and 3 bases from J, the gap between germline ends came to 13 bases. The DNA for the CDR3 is TGTGCCAGCAGTTTAACGGGTCCGGGGTACTATGGCTACACCTTC. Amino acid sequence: CASSLTGPGYYGYTF.

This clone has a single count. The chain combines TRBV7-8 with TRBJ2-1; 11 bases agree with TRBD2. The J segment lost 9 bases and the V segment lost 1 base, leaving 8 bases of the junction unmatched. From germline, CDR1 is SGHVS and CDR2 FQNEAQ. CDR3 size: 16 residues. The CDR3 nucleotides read TGTGCCAGCAGCTTAGTACCTAGCGGGGGGATCGGTGAGCAGTTCTTC. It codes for CASSLVPSGGIGEQFF. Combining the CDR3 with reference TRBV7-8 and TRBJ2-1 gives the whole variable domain GAGVSQSPRYKVAKRGQDVALRCDPISGHVSLFWYQQALGQGPEFLTYFQNEAQLDKSGLPSDRFFAERPEGSVSTLKIQRTQQEDSAVYLCASSLVPSGGIGEQFFGPGTRLTVL.

CDR3 region: CASSYSGVLEKLFF. The CDR3 DNA sequence: TGTGCCAGCAGTTACTCAGGGGTTTTGGAAAAACTGTTTTTT. The rearrangement joins TRBV6-6 to TRBJ1-4; tentatively, D is TRBD1 (5 bases). This CDR3 comprises 14 residues. V was pared by 0 bases and J by 8 bases, with 10 bases between. CDR1 is MNHNY, CDR2 SVGAGI, per germline (reference sequence).

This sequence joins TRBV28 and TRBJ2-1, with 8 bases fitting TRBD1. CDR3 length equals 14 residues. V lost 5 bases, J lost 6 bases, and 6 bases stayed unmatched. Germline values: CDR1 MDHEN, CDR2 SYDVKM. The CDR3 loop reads CASSPDRGPNEQFF. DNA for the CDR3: TGTGCCAGCAGTCCCGACAGGGGTCCCAATGAGCAGTTCTTC.

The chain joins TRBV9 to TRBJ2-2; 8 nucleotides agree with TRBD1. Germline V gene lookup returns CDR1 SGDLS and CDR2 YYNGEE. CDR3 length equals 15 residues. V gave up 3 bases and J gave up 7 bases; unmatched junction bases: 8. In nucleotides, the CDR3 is TGTGCCAGCAGCGATGACAGGGGCGGAAGCGGGGAGCTGTTTTTT. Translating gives CASSDDRGGSGELFF.

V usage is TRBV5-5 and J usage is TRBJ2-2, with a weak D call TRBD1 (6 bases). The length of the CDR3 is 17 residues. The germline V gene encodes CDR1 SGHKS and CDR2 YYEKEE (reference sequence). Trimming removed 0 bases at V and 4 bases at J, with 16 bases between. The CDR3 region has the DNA TGTGCCAGCAGCTTGGCCGGGACATCCTCGGGCACCGGGGAGCTGTTTTTT. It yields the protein CASSLAGTSSGTGELFF.